This T cell receptor beta chain was captured by sequencing in a study of blood T cell repertoires in COVID-19. Produced via immunoSEQ multiplex PCR; TCRdb's table is partial and in-frame only. The sample consists of about 45,000 clones, around 80% of them appearing once. The sequencing sample was made of peripheral blood. The clonotype originates from a man between 65 and 85 years old with acute or convalescent COVID-19.

Here the CDR3 DNA reads TGTGCCAGCAGTTTATATTGGCCCTCAAGGAGAAACATTCAGTACTTC. Its translation is CASSLYWPSRRNIQYF. The J gene is TRBJ2-4, the V gene TRBV28; D call uncertain. Germline-derived CDR1 and CDR2 are MDHEN and SYDVKM. The V gene lost 1 base and the J gene lost 6 bases, with 16 bases spanning the gap. This CDR3 is built from 16 residues.